This entry features one TCR beta chain sequence. Its antigen remains unidentified. These data originate in a study of T-cell reconstitution after alpha-beta-depleted transplantation in children. V was clipped by 1 base and J by 6 bases; unmatched bases: 12. Germline V gene lookup returns CDR1 SGHRS and CDR2 YFSETQ. The length of the CDR3 is 17 residues. Construction of the TCRbeta library involved unique molecular identifiers. TCRdb reanalysed the PCR reads using MiXCR and keeps one entry per CDR3 protein. The sample lists about 580,000 distinct CDR3 sequences, around 23% occurring once. Study results and caveats: A year had passed since transplant, and T-cell counts and diversity by then came mostly from newly produced T cells. From surviving recipient T cells and thymic progenitors came the high day-60 TCRbeta diversity observed in some patients. Several hundred expanded graft clones reportedly supplied alpha-beta T cells about two months after transplant.

The sequence derives from a boy in the first two years of life who had a stem cell transplant for acute myeloid leukemia, so the T cells may come from the graft donor. The sample in question was PBMCs, mostly from graft donor cells, obtained 360 days after TCRalphabeta/CD19-depleted stem cell transplant. The chain has TRBV5-1 and TRBJ2-1; 8 bases agree with TRBD2. In DNA form, the CDR3 reads TGCGCCAGCAGCTTGTCGAGGGCGGGAGGAGGGATCAATGAGCAGTTCTTC. This codes for CASSLSRAGGGINEQFF.